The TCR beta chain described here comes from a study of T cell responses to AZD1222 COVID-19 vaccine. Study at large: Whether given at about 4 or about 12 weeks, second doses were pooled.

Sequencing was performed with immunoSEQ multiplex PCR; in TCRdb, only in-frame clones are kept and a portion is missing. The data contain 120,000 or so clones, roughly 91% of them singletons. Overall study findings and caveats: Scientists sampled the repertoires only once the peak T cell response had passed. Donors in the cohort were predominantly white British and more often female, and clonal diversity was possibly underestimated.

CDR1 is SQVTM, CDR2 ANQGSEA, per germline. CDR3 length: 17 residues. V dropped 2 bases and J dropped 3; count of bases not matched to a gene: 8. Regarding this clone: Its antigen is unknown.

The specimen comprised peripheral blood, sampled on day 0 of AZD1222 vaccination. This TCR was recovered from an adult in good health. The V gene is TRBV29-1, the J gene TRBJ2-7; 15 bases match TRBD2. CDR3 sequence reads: CSVENPGTSGGLYEQYF. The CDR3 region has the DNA TGCAGCGTTGAAAACCCGGGGACTAGCGGGGGGCTCTACGAGCAGTACTTC.